The clone carrying this TCR beta chain was recorded only once. Its antigen is undetermined. Measured with immunoSEQ multiplex PCR; TCRdb has only the in-frame clones, and not every one. Of some 120,000 clones in the sample, more than 70% were seen once. The source of the sample is a study of T cell responses to AZD1222 COVID-19 vaccine. Study findings and constraints: The repertoires were collected only after the peak T cell response. Donors were mostly white British, more females; clonal diversity possibly underestimated. Along spike, vaccine-associated CD4 TCRs were found throughout, with dominance at 160-218 and 743-854.

The germline V gene has CDR1 MDHEN and CDR2 SYDVKM. J gave up 4 bases and V 5 bases, and 8 bases lay outside the gene matches. The CDR3 totals 16 residues. The origin of this receptor is an adult in good health. This chain uses TRBV28 with TRBJ2-1; 10 nucleotides align to TRBD2. The source material was peripheral blood, sampled on day 0 of AZD1222 vaccination. As DNA, the CDR3 is TGTGCCAGCAGTCCAAACCTAGCGGGGGTTTACAATGAGCAGTTCTTC. Translating gives CASSPNLAGVYNEQFF. The whole variable domain, filled in from reference TRBV28 and TRBJ2-1, reads DVKVTQSSRYLVKRTGEKVFLECVQDMDHENMFWYRQDPGLGLRLIYFSYDVKMKEKGDIPEGYSVSREKKERFSLILESASTNQTSMYLCASSPNLAGVYNEQFFGPGTRLTVL.